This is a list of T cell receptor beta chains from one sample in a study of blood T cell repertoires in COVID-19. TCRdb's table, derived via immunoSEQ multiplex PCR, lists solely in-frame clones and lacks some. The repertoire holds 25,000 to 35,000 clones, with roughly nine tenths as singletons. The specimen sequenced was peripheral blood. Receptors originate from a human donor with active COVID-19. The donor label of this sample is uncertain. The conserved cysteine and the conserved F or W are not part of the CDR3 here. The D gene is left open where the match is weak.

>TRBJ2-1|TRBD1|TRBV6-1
ASSESGTGYHEQF
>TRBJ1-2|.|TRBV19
ASSEVQGYGYT
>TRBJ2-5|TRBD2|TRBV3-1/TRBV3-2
ASSPHPPGLAGLETQY
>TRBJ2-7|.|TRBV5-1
ASSPGGTEQY
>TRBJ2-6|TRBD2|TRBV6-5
ASSLAGGGANVLT
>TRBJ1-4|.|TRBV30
AWRGRDGEKLF
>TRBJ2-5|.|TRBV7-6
ASADRINIGAAQETQY
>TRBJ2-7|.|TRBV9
ASSVTGSYEQY
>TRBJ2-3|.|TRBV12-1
ASYPPPTSVGLSADTQY
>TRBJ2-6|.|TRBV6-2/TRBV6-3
ASSYSSGRVSNTGANVLT
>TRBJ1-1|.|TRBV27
ASSFFLGAEAF
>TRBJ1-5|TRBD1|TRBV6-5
ASRETGGRQPQH
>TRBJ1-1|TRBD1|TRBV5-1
ASSSQTGANTEAF
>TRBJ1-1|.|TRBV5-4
ASSWGGENTEAF
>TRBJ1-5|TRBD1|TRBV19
ASSPRDSGRPQH
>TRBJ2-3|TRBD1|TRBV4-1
ASSQTDRGPTDTQY
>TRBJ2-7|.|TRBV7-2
ASSFQGSSYEQY
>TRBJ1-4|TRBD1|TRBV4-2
ASSQGSGGSNEKLF
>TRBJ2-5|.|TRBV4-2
ASSQDSGRQETQY
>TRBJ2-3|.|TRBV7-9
ASSLERADTQY
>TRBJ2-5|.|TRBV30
AWSGTLTKETQY
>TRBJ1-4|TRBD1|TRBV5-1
ASRRQGMGEKLF
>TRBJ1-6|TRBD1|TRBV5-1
ASSIGTGNNSPLH